The text below deals with one T cell receptor beta chain. Its antigen is unidentified. With the ViraFEST assay, the study expanded antigen-specific CD4+ T cells using viral peptide pools, then sequenced them. Culturing for 10 days preceded CD4+ T cell isolation. Each vaccine recipient was nucleocapsid antibody negative and had no prior SARS-CoV-2 infection. Supplemented with 8.5 to 10 IU/ml IL-2 and 8 to 10 ug/ml peptides, two million PBMC per well were kept in culture. On day 3 and again on day 7, half the medium was replaced with IL-2 medium. CDR1 is MDHEN, CDR2 SYDVKM, per germline. V lost 3 bases to trimming and J lost 4 bases, with 15 bases between them. This CDR3 is 15 amino acids long. This entry is derived from a study of vaccination effects on CD4 cells after COVID-19. Study results and limitations: By a late point after vaccination, infection- and vaccine-induced clones had shrunk markedly through clonal contraction.

Data came from immunoSEQ multiplex PCR; TCRdb stores just in-frame clones and leaves some out. This table has about 43,000 clones, around 78% appearing once. The material was CD4+ T cells from PBMCs cultured with SARS-CoV-2 spike peptides, obtained before COVID-19 vaccination. The TCR was taken from a human donor who received a COVID-19 vaccine. The chain recombines TRBV28 with TRBJ1-1; D is uncertain. CDR3 sequence (DNA): TGTGCCAGCAGTTTTTGGAGGGCCTACGGCACTGAAGCTTTCTTT. Amino acids: CASSFWRAYGTEAFF.